The T cell receptor beta chain described here comes from a study of blood T cell repertoires in COVID-19. Here immunoSEQ multiplex PCR was the method, and the copy in TCRdb shows in-frame clones only, minus some. The sample consists of roughly 80,000 clones, around four fifths of them appearing once. CDR3 size: 15 residues. The source of this sequence is a human donor in a cohort sampled during active COVID-19. The rearrangement joins TRBV21-1 to TRBJ2-7; the table's D call, TRBD1, has no DNA check behind it. TRBV21-1 is an annotated pseudogene. The sequencing input was peripheral blood. CDR3 protein: CASNHPGQGAYEQYF. CDR3 nucleotides: TGTGCCAGCAACCACCCGGGACAGGGGGCCTACGAGCAGTACTTC.